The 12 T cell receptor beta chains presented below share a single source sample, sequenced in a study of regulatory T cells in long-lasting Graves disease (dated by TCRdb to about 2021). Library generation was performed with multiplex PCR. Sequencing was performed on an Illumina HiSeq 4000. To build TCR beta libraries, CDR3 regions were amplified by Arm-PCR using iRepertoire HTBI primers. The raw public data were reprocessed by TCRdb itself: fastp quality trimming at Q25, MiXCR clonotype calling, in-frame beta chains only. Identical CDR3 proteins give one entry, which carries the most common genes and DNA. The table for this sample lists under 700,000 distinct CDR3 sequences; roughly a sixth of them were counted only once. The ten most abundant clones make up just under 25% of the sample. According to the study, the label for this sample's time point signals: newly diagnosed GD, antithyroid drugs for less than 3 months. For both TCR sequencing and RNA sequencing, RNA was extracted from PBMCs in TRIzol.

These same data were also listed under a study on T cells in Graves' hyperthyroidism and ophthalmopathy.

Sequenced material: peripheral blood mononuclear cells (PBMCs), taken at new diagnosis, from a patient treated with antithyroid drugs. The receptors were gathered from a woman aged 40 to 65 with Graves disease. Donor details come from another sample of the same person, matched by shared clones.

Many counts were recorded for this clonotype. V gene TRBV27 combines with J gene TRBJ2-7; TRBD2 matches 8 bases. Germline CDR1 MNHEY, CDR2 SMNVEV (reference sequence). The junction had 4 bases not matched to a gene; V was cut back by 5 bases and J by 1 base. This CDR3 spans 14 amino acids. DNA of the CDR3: TGTGCCAGCAGTCGCGCGGGGGGTTCCTACGAGCAGTACTTC. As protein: CASSRAGGSYEQYF.

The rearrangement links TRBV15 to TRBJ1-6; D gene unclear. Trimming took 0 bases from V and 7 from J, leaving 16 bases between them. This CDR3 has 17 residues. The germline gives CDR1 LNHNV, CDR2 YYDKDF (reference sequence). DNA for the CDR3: TGTGCCACCAGCAGAGATCAAGGAGGTAGAAGCAATTCACCCCTCCACTTT. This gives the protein CATSRDQGGRSNSPLHF.

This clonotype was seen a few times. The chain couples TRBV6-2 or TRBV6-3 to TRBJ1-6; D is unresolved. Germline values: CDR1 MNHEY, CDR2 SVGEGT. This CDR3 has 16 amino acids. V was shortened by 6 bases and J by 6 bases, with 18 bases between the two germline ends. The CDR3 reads CASSLVEPPSNSPLHF. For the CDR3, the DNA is TGTGCCAGCAGCCTGGTAGAGCCCCCGAGTAATTCACCCCTCCACTTT.

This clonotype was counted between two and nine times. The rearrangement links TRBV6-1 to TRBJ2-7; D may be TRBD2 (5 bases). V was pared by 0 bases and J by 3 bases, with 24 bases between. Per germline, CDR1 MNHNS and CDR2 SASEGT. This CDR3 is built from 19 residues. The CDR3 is CASSEAQFGRGILFYEQYF. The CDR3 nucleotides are TGTGCCAGCAGTGAAGCCCAATTTGGTCGGGGAATACTCTTCTACGAGCAGTACTTC.

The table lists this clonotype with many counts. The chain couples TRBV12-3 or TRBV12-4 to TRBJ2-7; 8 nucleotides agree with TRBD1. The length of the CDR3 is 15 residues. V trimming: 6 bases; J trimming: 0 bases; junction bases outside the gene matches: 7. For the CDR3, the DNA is TGTGCCAGCAGCCAGGGACAGGCTAGCTCCTACGAGCAGTACTTC. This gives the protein CASSQGQASSYEQYF.

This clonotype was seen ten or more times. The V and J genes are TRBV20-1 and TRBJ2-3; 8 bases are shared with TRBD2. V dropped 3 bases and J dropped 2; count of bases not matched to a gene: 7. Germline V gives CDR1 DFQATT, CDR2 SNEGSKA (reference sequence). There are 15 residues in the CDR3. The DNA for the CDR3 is TGCAGTGCTAGGGATAGGCGGGGGGCCACAGATACGCAGTATTTT. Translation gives CSARDRRGATDTQYF.

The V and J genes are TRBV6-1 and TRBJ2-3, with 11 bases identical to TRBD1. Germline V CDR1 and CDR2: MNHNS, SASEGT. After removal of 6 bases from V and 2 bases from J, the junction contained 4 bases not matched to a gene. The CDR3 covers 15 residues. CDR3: CASRRTGGLTDTQYF. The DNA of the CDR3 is TGTGCCAGCAGAAGGACAGGGGGCCTCACAGATACGCAGTATTTT.

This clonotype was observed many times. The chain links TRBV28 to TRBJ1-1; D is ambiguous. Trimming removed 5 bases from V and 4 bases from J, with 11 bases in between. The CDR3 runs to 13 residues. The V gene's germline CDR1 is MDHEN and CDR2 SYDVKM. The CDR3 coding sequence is TGTGCCAGCAGTCCCATAGCGGCCACTGAAGCTTTCTTT. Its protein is CASSPIAATEAFF.

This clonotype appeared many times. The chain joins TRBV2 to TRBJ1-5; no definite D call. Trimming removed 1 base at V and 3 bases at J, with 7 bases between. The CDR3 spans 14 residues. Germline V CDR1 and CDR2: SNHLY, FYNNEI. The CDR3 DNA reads TGTGCCAGCAGTGAAGGGGCCATCAATCAGCCCCAGCATTTT. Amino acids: CASSEGAINQPQHF.

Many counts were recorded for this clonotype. CDR3: CASSPGGPRQYEQYF. The CDR3 DNA is TGTGCCAGCAGCCCCGGGGGGCCTCGCCAGTACGAGCAGTACTTC. The genes are TRBV3-1 and TRBJ2-7, with D tentatively TRBD2 (7 bases). The CDR3 runs 15 residues. The V and J ends lost 4 bases and 4 bases respectively, with 17 bases between them. Looked up from germline, CDR1 is LGHDT and CDR2 is YNNKEL (reference sequence).

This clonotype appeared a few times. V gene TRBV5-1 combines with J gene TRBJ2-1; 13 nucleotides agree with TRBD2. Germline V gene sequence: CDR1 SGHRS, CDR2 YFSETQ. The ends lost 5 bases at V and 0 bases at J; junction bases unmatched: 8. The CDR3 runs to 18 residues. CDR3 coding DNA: TGCGCCAGCAGGGCCGGGACTAGCGGGGCTAGCTCCTACAATGAGCAGTTCTTC. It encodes CASRAGTSGASSYNEQFF.

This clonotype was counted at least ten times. For the CDR3, the DNA is TGTGCCAGCAGTGACAGCCACCAAAGCGAGACCCAGTACTTC. Its protein is CASSDSHQSETQYF. J is TRBJ2-5 and V is TRBV6-1; D is ambiguous. This CDR3 contains 14 residues. Germline loops: CDR1 MNHNS, CDR2 SASEGT. Trimming shortened V by 3 bases and J by 5 bases, and 13 bases separated the two germline ends.